This is a list of T cell receptor beta chains from one sample in a study of graft-versus-host responses after intestinal transplantation. Sequenced by immunoSEQ multiplex PCR; TCRdb stores in-frame clones only, minus some. The sample includes about 39,000 clones, under 90% of them seen just once. Specimen: PBMCs, collected about 270 days after transplant. These receptors were collected from a human patient who received an intestinal transplant, so some T cells may come from the graft donor. The CDR3 runs from the conserved cysteine through the conserved F or W. Each record gives: clone size, D gene, V gene, J gene, CDR3 DNA, CDR3 protein. The D gene is left open where the match is weak. Clone size is not always given. Where it is, it says once, few, many or a class for expanded clones.

>-|-|TRBV7-8|TRBJ2-3
TGTGCCAGCAGCTTAGGGAGGGGTAGGGGCGCAGATACGCAGTATTTT
CASSLGRGRGADTQYF
>few|-|TRBV4-1|TRBJ2-1
TGCGCCAGCAGCCAGAGTAGGTGGAATGAGCAGTTCTTC
CASSQSRWNEQFF
>-|TRBD1|TRBV29-1|TRBJ1-2
TGCAGCGTTGAAGGGGGGACAGACTATGGCTACACCTTC
CSVEGGTDYGYTF
>-|-|TRBV10-2|TRBJ1-1
TGCGCCAGCAGTGAGGGGGACCCCAGTCCCCTTCACACTGAAGCTTTCTTT
CASSEGDPSPLHTEAFF
>-|-|TRBV27|TRBJ2-1
TGTGCCAGCAGTTTATTCGGCAGCTCCTACAATGAGCAGTTCTTC
CASSLFGSSYNEQFF
>-|-|TRBV6-4|TRBJ2-2
TGTGCCAGCAGTGACGGAGGCTCCACCGGGGAGCTGTTTTTT
CASSDGGSTGELFF
>once|-|TRBV19|TRBJ1-6
TGTGCCAGCTCCTTGACCTGGGCGGGTTCACCCCTCCACTTT
CASSLTWAGSPLHF
>-|-|TRBV4-1|TRBJ2-5
TGCGCCAGCAGCCACTTTCGGGGGGAGACCCAGTACTTC
CASSHFRGETQYF
>-|TRBD1|TRBV9|TRBJ1-1
TGTGCCAGCAGCGGCCAATTCACCGGGACAGGGGGCCCGGGCACTGAAGCTTTCTTT
CASSGQFTGTGGPGTEAFF
>-|TRBD1|TRBV7-9|TRBJ1-2
TGTGCCAGCAGCCCGGGACAGGGGTACTATGGCTACACCTTC
CASSPGQGYYGYTF
>-|-|TRBV21-1|TRBJ2-1
TGTGCCAGCAGCAAAACCTACAATGAGCAGTTCTTC
CASSKTYNEQFF
>-|-|TRBV11-2|TRBJ1-3
TGTGCCAGCAGCCGAATCCAGGGGTCTGGAAACACCATATATTTT
CASSRIQGSGNTIYF
>-|-|TRBV27|TRBJ2-2
TGTGCCAGCAGTTTCCGGTCCGGGGAGCTGTTTTTT
CASSFRSGELFF
>few|-|TRBV9|TRBJ2-1
TGTGCCAGCAGCGTAGAGGTGTACTCCTACAATGAGCAGTTCTTC
CASSVEVYSYNEQFF
>-|-|TRBV7-2|TRBJ2-3
TGTGCCAGCAGCTTAGGTGCGGGGGCTTTACTTTCTAGCACAGATACGCAGTATTTT
CASSLGAGALLSSTDTQYF
>-|-|TRBV14|TRBJ2-2
TGTGCCAGCAGCCCCCTCACCGGGGAGCTGTTTTTT
CASSPLTGELFF
>-|-|TRBV6-6|TRBJ1-2
TGTGCCAGCAGTTACTTCCTCAGGGAAGGCTACACCTTC
CASSYFLREGYTF
>-|-|TRBV7-9|TRBJ2-1
TGTGCCAGCAGCCAGACAGACGGGGGACATTCCTACAATGAGCAGTTCTTC
CASSQTDGGHSYNEQFF
>-|TRBD2|TRBV4-1|TRBJ2-3
TGCGCCAGCAGCAAACTAGCGGGGGGCACAGATACGCAGTATTTT
CASSKLAGGTDTQYF
>-|-|TRBV6-1|TRBJ1-5
TGTGCCAGCATTTCTCAGGGGCAGCCCCAGCATTTT
CASISQGQPQHF
>-|-|TRBV10-2|TRBJ1-5
TGCGCCAGCAGTGCCTGGGGTCAGCCCCAGCATTTT
CASSAWGQPQHF
>few|TRBD1|TRBV5-6|TRBJ1-2
TGTGCCAGCAGCAACCCGGACAGGGGGCCGGACTACACCTTC
CASSNPDRGPDYTF
>-|-|TRBV13|TRBJ1-6
TGTGCCAGCAGCCTCCGGGAGTCCTATAATTCACCCCTCCACTTT
CASSLRESYNSPLHF
>-|-|TRBV2|TRBJ1-2
TGTGCCAGGACAGTGGGCTATGGCTACACCTTC
CARTVGYGYTF
>-|-|TRBV11-2|TRBJ1-3
TGTGCCAGCAGCTTAGCTAGGAACACCATATATTTT
CASSLARNTIYF
>-|-|TRBV4-2|TRBJ2-1
TGTGCCAGCAGCCAAGGCCGGCAGAGATTGGGTGAGCAGTTCTTC
CASSQGRQRLGEQFF
>once|-|TRBV5-5|TRBJ2-3
TGTGCCAGCAGCGGGCTGGACGGCACAGATACGCAGTATTTT
CASSGLDGTDTQYF
>-|-|TRBV5-8|TRBJ1-1
TGTGCCAGCAGCTTGAGTTACACTGAAGCTTTCTTT
CASSLSYTEAFF
>-|-|TRBV11-2|TRBJ2-3
TGTGCCAGCAGCTTAGAGACGGGGTTCGCAGATACGCAGTATTTT
CASSLETGFADTQYF
>-|-|TRBV7-9|TRBJ1-1
TGTGCCAGCAGCTTTTTAATATTGTCATCCAAGACTGAAGCTTTCTTT
CASSFLILSSKTEAFF
>-|-|TRBV30|TRBJ1-2
TGTGCCTGGAGTGTACAAAATTATGGCTACACCTTC
CAWSVQNYGYTF
>-|-|TRBV5-6|TRBJ1-6
TGTGCCAGCAGCTTGACAGGTCATAATTCACCCCTCCACTTT
CASSLTGHNSPLHF
>-|-|TRBV7-9|TRBJ2-3
TGTGCCAGCAGCTTACCTAATGCGGTCACAGATACGCAGTATTTT
CASSLPNAVTDTQYF
>-|TRBD1|TRBV10-2|TRBJ1-6
TGCGCCAGCAGTTCCTTTCCCCGGACAGGGGATAATTCACCCCTCCACTTT
CASSSFPRTGDNSPLHF
>-|TRBD1|TRBV19|TRBJ1-4
TGTGCCAGTAGTATAGATTACCCGACAGGGGCGCCTCCTATTTTTAATGAAAAACTGTTTTTT
CASSIDYPTGAPPIFNEKLFF
>-|TRBD2|TRBV4-1|TRBJ2-3
TGCGCCAGCAGCCAAGACCCAGCGGGGACCACAGATACGCAGTATTTT
CASSQDPAGTTDTQYF
>once|TRBD2|TRBV7-3|TRBJ2-3
TGTGCCAGCAGCTTATCTAGCGGGGGGAATACGCAGTATTTT
CASSLSSGGNTQYF
>-|-|TRBV19|TRBJ1-6
TGTGCTAGTAGTTCCCGGGGGAGGGCGTCCTATAATTCACCCCTCCACTTT
CASSSRGRASYNSPLHF
>-|TRBD1|TRBV7-9|TRBJ1-3
TGTGCCAGCAGCCTATCGACAGGGCCCTCTGGAAACACCATATATTTT
CASSLSTGPSGNTIYF
>-|TRBD1|TRBV4-1|TRBJ1-1
TGCGCCAGCAGCCAAGATAAAGACAGGGGGAACACTGAAGCTTTCTTT
CASSQDKDRGNTEAFF
>once|-|TRBV7-9|TRBJ2-1
TGTGCCAGCAGCCAACCTCAGGGGAGCCCCTACAATGAGCAGTTCTTC
CASSQPQGSPYNEQFF
>-|-|TRBV11-3|TRBJ2-3
TGTGCCAGCAGCCTCATAGCTTCAGATACGCAGTATTTT
CASSLIASDTQYF
>-|-|TRBV21-1|TRBJ2-1
TGTGCCAGCAGCGGGGCAAGGGAGGTGAATGAGCAGTTCTTC
CASSGAREVNEQFF